This TCR beta chain is drawn from a study of T cell changes during pregnancy in multiple sclerosis. The V gene's germline CDR1 is LGHNA and CDR2 YNFKEQ. J gave up 8 bases and V 0 bases, and 7 bases lay outside the gene matches. CDR3 size: 15 residues. Assay used: immunoSEQ multiplex PCR; TCRdb lists only in-frame clones, some missing. The data hold about 42,000 clones, with 80% to 85% observed a single time. This receptor was obtained from a female donor with multiple sclerosis, enrolled in a pregnancy study. This material consisted of CD4+ T cells from peripheral blood mononuclear cells, taken before pregnancy. V gene TRBV4-2 combines with J gene TRBJ1-5, with TRBD1 matching 7 bases. CDR3 DNA sequence: TGTGCCAGCAGCCAAGAGGTCAGGGGGATGGAGCCCCAGCATTTT. Its translation is CASSQEVRGMEPQHF.